This TCR beta chain was retrieved from a study of blood T cell repertoires in COVID-19. Study-wide background: T cells, B-cell-depleted T cells, or PBMCs provided the cDNA or gDNA that served as material.

Participants spanned ages roughly 18 to 95 years and resided in about two dozen US areas. The length of the CDR3 is 12 residues. V was cut by 6 bases and J by 1 base, with 5 bases left in between. From germline, CDR1 is MNHEY and CDR2 SVGEGT. Under the authors' procedure: Reference gene primer amplification gave nucleated cell count estimates. This table comes from immunoSEQ multiplex PCR, and its TCRdb copy is limited to in-frame clones, with some not included. That table is the source of V, J and clone size, and D and trimming were worked out from the DNA. The profile shows about 300,000 clones, around 90% of them singletons.

Material for sequencing was PBMCs or T cells enriched from blood (not recorded which). This receptor was obtained from a woman aged 25 to 39 who had recovered from COVID-19. The chain combines TRBV6-2 or TRBV6-3 with TRBJ2-3; no firm D call. The DNA for the CDR3 is TGTGCCAGCAGCCTAGGCACAGATACGCAGTATTTT. It encodes CASSLGTDTQYF.